This TCR beta chain was recovered during a study of shared clonotypes between healthy human individuals. Study-level background: Three plates each covered CD4 naive and memory; CD8 naive two, CD8 memory one. Overall study results and limits: An anticipated effect of sequencing depth on clonotype sharing among donors was recognized.

Assay used: immunoSEQ multiplex PCR; TCRdb lists only in-frame clones, some missing. Of about 1.9 million clones detected, 80% to 95% appear once; the ten largest clones hold more than 1.5%. Naive-designated CD8 cells lacked CD45RO, were positively enriched for CCR7, and omitted terminally differentiated effector memory CD45RA+ cells. This clone was counted once. What it binds is unknown. The CDR3 length is 15 residues. Trimming cost V 1 base and J 4 bases; bases outside gene matches: 3. CDR1 is MNHEY and CDR2 is SMNVEV in the germline V gene (reference sequence). The sequence came from a man in his late teens or twenties in good health. Some clones in this sample may be carry-over from other donors' samples. Source material: naive CD8+ T cells from PBMCs. The J gene is TRBJ2-3, the V gene TRBV27; TRBD1 matches 9 bases. The CDR3 protein is CASSLLGTGSDTQYF. The CDR3 coding sequence is TGTGCCAGCAGTTTATTGGGGACAGGGTCAGATACGCAGTATTTT.